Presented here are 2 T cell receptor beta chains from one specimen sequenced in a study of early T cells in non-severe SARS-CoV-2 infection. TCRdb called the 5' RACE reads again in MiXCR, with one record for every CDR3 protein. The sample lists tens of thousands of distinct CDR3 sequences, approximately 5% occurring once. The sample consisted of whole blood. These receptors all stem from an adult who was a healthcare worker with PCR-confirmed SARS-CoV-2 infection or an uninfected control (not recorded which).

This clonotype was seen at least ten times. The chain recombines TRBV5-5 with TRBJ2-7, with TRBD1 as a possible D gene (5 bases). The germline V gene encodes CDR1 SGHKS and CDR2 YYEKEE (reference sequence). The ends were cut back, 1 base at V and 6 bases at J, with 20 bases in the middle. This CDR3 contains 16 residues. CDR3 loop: CASSLRVGLEIGEQYF. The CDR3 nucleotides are TGTGCCAGCAGCTTGAGGGTGGGGCTGGAAATCGGCGAGCAGTACTTC. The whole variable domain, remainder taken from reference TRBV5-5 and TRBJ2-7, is DAGVTQSPTHLIKTRGQQVTLRCSPISGHKSVSWYQQVLGQGPQFIFQYYEKEERGRGNFPDRFSARQFPNYSSELNVNALLLGDSALYLCASSLRVGLEIGEQYFGPGTRLTVT.

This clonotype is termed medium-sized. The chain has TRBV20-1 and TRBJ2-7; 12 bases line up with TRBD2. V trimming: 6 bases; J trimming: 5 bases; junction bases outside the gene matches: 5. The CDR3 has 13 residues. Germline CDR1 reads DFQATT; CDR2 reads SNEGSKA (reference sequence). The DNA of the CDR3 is TGCAGTGCAAGGACTAGCGGGGTAAACGAGCAGTACTTC. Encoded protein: CSARTSGVNEQYF.